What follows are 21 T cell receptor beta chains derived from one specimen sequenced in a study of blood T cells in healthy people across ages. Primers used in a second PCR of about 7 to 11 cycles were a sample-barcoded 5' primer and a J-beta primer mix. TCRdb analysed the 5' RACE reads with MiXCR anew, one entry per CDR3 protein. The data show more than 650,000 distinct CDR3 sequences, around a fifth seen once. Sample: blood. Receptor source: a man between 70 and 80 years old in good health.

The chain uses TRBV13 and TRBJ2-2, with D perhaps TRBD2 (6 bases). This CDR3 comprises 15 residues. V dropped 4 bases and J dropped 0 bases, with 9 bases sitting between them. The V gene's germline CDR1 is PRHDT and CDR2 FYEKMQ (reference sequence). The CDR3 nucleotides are TGTGCCAGCAGCTCCACTAGCTCGAACACCGGGGAGCTGTTTTTT. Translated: CASSSTSSNTGELFF.

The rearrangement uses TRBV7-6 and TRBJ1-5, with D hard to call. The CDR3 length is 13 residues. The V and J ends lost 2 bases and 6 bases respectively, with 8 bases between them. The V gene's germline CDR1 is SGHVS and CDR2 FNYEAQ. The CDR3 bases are TGTGCCAGCAGCTTATCGAGGAGTCAGCCCCAGCATTTT. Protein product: CASSLSRSQPQHF. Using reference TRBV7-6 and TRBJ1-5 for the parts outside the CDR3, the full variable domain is GAGVSQSPRYKVTKRGQDVALRCDPISGHVSLYWYRQALGQGPEFLTYFNYEAQQDKSGLPNDRFSAERPEGSISTLTIQRTEQRDSAMYRCASSLSRSQPQHFGDGTRLSIL.

This CDR3 is CATSREQKNYGYTF. As DNA, the CDR3 is TGTGCCACCAGCAGAGAACAGAAAAACTATGGCTACACCTTC. V gene TRBV15 combines with J gene TRBJ1-2; D uncertain. Looked up from germline, CDR1 is LNHNV and CDR2 is YYDKDF (reference sequence). Between the trimmed V and J ends, which lost 0 bases and 2 bases, there was a span of 7 bases. The CDR3 contains 14 residues.

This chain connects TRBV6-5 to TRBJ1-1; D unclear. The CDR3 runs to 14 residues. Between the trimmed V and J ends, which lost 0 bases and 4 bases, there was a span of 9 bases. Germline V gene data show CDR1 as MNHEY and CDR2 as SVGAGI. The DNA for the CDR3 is TGTGCCAGCAGTTACTCCATGAAGCCCACTGAAGCTTTCTTT. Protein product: CASSYSMKPTEAFF.

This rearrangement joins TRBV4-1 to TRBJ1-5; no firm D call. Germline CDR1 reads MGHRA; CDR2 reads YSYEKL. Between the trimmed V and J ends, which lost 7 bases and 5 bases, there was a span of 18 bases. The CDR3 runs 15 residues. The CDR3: CASKVETSRDQPQHF. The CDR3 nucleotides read TGCGCCAGCAAGGTCGAGACCTCGAGGGATCAGCCCCAGCATTTT.

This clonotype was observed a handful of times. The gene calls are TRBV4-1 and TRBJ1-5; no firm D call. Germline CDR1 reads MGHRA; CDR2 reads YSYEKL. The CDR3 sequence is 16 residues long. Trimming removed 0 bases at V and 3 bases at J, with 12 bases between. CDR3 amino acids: CASSQDLRRPNQPQHF. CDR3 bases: TGCGCCAGCAGCCAAGATCTTAGACGGCCCAATCAGCCCCAGCATTTT.

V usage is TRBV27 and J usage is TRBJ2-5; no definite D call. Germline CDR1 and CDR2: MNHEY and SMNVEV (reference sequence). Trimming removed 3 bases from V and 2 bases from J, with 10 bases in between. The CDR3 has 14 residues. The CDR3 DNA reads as TGTGCCAGCAGTTTTATGGGCAGGCAAGAGACCCAGTACTTC. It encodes CASSFMGRQETQYF.

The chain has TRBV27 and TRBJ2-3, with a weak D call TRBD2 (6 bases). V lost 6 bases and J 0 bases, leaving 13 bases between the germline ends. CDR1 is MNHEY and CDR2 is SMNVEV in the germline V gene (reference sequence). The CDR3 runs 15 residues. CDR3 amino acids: CASSRWGDSTDTQYF. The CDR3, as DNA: TGTGCCAGCAGCAGGTGGGGGGACAGCACAGATACGCAGTATTTT.

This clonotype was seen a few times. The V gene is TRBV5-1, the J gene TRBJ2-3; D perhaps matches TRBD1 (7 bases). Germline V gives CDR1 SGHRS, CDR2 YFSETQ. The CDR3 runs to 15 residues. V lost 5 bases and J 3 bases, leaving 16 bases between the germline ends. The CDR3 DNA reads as TGCGCCAGCAGGCCAGGGGGGCAGAGGACAGATACGCAGTATTTT. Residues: CASRPGGQRTDTQYF.

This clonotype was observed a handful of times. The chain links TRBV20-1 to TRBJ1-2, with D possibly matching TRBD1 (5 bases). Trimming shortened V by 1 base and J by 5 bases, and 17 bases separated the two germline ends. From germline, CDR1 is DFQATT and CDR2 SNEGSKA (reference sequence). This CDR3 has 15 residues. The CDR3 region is CSARAQGLVGYGYTF. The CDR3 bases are TGCAGTGCTAGAGCGCAGGGACTGGTAGGATATGGCTACACCTTC.

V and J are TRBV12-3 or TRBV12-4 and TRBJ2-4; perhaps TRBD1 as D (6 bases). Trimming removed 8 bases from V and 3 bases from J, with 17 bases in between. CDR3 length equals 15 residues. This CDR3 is CASVGGEGGKNIQYF. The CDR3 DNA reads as TGTGCCAGCGTTGGCGGAGAAGGGGGCAAAAACATTCAGTACTTC.

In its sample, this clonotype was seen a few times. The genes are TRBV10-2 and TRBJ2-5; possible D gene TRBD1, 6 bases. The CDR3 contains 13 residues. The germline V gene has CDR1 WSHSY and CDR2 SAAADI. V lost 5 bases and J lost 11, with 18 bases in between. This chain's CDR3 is CASSRQAESEQYF. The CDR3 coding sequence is TGCGCCAGCAGTCGACAGGCAGAATCAGAGCAGTACTTC.

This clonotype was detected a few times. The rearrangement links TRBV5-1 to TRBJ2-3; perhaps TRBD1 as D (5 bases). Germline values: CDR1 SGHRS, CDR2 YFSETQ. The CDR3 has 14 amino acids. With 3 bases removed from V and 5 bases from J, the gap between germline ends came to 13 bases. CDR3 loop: CASSYTGQGDTQYF. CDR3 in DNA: TGCGCCAGCAGCTACACCGGGCAGGGAGATACGCAGTATTTT. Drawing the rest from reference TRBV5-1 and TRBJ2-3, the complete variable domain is KAGVTQTPRYLIKTRGQQVTLSCSPISGHRSVSWYQQTPGQGLQFLFEYFSETQRNKGNFPGRFSGRQFSNSRSEMNVSTLELGDSALYLCASSYTGQGDTQYFGPGTRLTVL.

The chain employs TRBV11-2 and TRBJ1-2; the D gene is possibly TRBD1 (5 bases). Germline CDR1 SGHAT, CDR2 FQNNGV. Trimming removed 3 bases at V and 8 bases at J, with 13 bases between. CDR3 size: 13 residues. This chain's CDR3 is CASSLGSGRGYTF. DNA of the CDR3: TGTGCCAGCAGCTTGGGTTCGGGGCGGGGCTACACCTTC.

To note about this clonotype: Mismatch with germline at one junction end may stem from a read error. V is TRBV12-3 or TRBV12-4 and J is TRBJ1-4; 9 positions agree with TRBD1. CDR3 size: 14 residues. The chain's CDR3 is CASSPRDRDEKLVF. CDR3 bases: TGTGCCAGCAGTCCCCGGGACAGGGATGAAAAACTGGTTTTT.

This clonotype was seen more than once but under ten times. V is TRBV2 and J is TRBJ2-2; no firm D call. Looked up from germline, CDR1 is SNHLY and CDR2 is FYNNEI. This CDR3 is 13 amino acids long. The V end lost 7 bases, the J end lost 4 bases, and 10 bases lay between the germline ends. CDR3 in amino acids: CASMRQPTGELFF. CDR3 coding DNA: TGTGCCAGCATGCGGCAGCCCACCGGGGAGCTGTTTTTT.

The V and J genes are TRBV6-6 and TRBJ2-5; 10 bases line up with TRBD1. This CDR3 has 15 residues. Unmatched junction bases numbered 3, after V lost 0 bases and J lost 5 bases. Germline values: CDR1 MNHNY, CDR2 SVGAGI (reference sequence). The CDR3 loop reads CASSYSGQGVETQYF. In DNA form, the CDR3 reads TGTGCCAGCAGTTACTCTGGACAGGGGGTCGAGACCCAGTACTTC.

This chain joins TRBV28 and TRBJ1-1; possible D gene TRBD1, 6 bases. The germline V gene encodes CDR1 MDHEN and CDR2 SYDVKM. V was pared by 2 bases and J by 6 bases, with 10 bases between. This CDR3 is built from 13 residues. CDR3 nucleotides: TGTGCCAGCAGTTTAATGGCAGGGGCTGAAGCTTTCTTT. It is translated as CASSLMAGAEAFF. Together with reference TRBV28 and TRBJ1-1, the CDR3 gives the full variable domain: DVKVTQSSRYLVKRTGEKVFLECVQDMDHENMFWYRQDPGLGLRLIYFSYDVKMKEKGDIPEGYSVSREKKERFSLILESASTNQTSMYLCASSLMAGAEAFFGQGTRLTVV.

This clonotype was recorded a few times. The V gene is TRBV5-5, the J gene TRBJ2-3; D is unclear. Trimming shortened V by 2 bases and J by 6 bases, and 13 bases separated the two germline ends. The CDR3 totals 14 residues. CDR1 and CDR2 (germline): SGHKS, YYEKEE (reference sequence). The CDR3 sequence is CASSLGDIEDTQYF. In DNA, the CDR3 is TGTGCCAGCAGCTTAGGTGACATTGAGGATACGCAGTATTTT.

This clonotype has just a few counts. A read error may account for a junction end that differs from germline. For the CDR3, the DNA is TGTGCCAGTAGTACTGACAGATCTCCCTACAATGAGCAGTCCTTC. It is translated as CASSTDRSPYNEQSF. V is TRBV19 and J is TRBJ2-5, with D perhaps matching TRBD1 (5 bases). Germline V gene data show CDR1 as LNHDA and CDR2 as SQIVND (reference sequence). The CDR3 is made up of 15 amino acids.

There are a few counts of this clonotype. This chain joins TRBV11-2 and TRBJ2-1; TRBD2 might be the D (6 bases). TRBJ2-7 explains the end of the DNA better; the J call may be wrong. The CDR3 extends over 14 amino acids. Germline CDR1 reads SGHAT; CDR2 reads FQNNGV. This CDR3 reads CASSLVEGSYEQYF. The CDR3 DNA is TGTGCCAGCAGCTTAGTGGAGGGTAGCTACGAGCAGTACTTC.